This is a list of T cell receptor beta chains from one sample in a study of blood T cell repertoires in COVID-19. TCRdb's copy holds only in-frame clones and misses some; the assay was immunoSEQ multiplex PCR. The sample lists roughly 370,000 clones; about 86% were seen once. Sample: PBMCs or T cells enriched from blood (not recorded which). The source is a woman aged 50 to 60 who had recovered from COVID-19. CDR3s include the opening cysteine and the closing phenylalanine or tryptophan. D genes are given only for firm matches. The size field is filled for only some rows; it gives once, few, many or a size class.

j_gene	d_gene	v_gene	abundance	CDR3nt	CDR3aa
TRBJ1-3	-	TRBV19	-	TGTGCCAGTAGTATTTACAGCCGCTCTGGAAACACCATATATTTT	CASSIYSRSGNTIYF
TRBJ1-4	-	TRBV2	few	TGTGCCAGCAGTGACCAGGGTGGGAAACTGTTTTTT	CASSDQGGKLFF
TRBJ1-1	-	TRBV30	-	TGTGCCTGGGGCAGACAGTACCTGAACACTGAAGCTTTCTTT	CAWGRQYLNTEAFF
TRBJ2-7	-	TRBV19	-	TGTGCCAGTAGTACCCCGGACAGCTACGAGCAGTACTTC	CASSTPDSYEQYF
TRBJ1-4	TRBD1	TRBV27	-	TGTGCCAGCAGCTCTGGACAGGGCTGGGAAAAACTGTTTTTT	CASSSGQGWEKLFF
TRBJ2-1	-	TRBV7-2	-	TGTGCCAGCAGCTTAGAAGGGGCTTCCTACAATGAGCAGTTCTTC	CASSLEGASYNEQFF
TRBJ2-1	TRBD2	TRBV7-2	-	TGTGCCAGCAGCTGGATGGGGGGGGATGAGCAGTTCTTC	CASSWMGGDEQFF
TRBJ1-5	TRBD1	TRBV7-2	-	TGTGCCAGCAGCGACGTAGGGGGCTTCTATCAGCCCCAGCATTTT	CASSDVGGFYQPQHF
TRBJ1-6	-	TRBV5-1	-	TGCGCCAGCAGCTCAAGACACCAGATGGATAATTCACCCCTCCACTTT	CASSSRHQMDNSPLHF
TRBJ1-4	-	TRBV28	once	TGTGCCAGCCGAATCCAGGGGCCCTTAGGAGAAAAACTGTTTTTT	CASRIQGPLGEKLFF
TRBJ1-1	-	TRBV19	-	TGTGCCAGTAGTCCCAGGGGCCCGACCGCGGCGTACACTGAAGCTTTCTTT	CASSPRGPTAAYTEAFF
TRBJ2-7	-	TRBV7-3	-	TGTGCCAGCAGCCTGGGACATGCGAACTACGAGCAGTACTTC	CASSLGHANYEQYF
TRBJ2-1	-	TRBV5-6	-	TGTGCCAGCAGCTTGGACGGGGATGAGCAGTTCTTC	CASSLDGDEQFF
TRBJ2-3	TRBD2	TRBV11-2	-	TGTGCCAGCAGAACTAGCGGATCAGATACGCAGTATTTT	CASRTSGSDTQYF
TRBJ1-5	-	TRBV7-2	-	TGTGCCAGCAGCTTAGCCCGGGAAGGTCAGCCCCAGCATTTT	CASSLAREGQPQHF
TRBJ1-1	-	TRBV27	-	TGTGCCAGCAGCTTCACAGCGAACACTGAAGCTTTCTTT	CASSFTANTEAFF
TRBJ2-2	-	TRBV28	-	TGTGCCAGCAGTTTATACCGACCCCAGGGATACGGGGAGCTGTTTTTT	CASSLYRPQGYGELFF
TRBJ2-5	TRBD2	TRBV29-1	-	TGCAGCGTTGAAAAGGGGCTAGCGGGGGAGTTCGGTGAGACCCAGTACTTC	CSVEKGLAGEFGETQYF
TRBJ2-7	-	TRBV15	-	TGTGCCACCAGCAGAGGAAAAGGCGGGGCTGCTGAGCAGTACTTC	CATSRGKGGAAEQYF
TRBJ1-5	TRBD1	TRBV19	-	TGTGCCGCCGATCGACAGGGGGCTAGGGGCAATCAGCCCCAGCATTTT	CAADRQGARGNQPQHF
TRBJ2-7	TRBD1	TRBV2	-	TGTGCCAGCAGCGAGGGGGGACAGGGGCGGTACGAGCAGTACTTC	CASSEGGQGRYEQYF
TRBJ1-5	-	TRBV28	-	TGTGCCAGCAGGATGGACATTAGCCAGCCCCAGCATTTT	CASRMDISQPQHF
TRBJ1-2	-	TRBV9	once	TGTGCCAGCAGCGTCACAGGGCCAGATGGCTACACCTTC	CASSVTGPDGYTF
TRBJ2-2	-	TRBV5-1	-	TGCGCCAGCAGCCCAGACAGGGAGGACGGGGAGCTGTTTTTT	CASSPDREDGELFF
TRBJ2-6	-	TRBV3-1/TRBV3-2	-	TGTGCCAGCAGCCCCTCTCGGGGGAACTCTGGGGCCAACGTCCTGACTTTC	CASSPSRGNSGANVLTF
TRBJ1-2	-	TRBV29-1	-	TGCAGCGTCGTAACAGGATCGGTTAACTATGGCTACACCTTC	CSVVTGSVNYGYTF
TRBJ2-1	TRBD1	TRBV9	-	TGTGCCAGCAGCGTAGGAACAGGGGGGTATGAGCAGTTCTTC	CASSVGTGGYEQFF
TRBJ1-2	TRBD1	TRBV25-1	-	TGTGCCAGCAGTGATCCACTCGGACAGGACCACTATGGCTACACCTTC	CASSDPLGQDHYGYTF
TRBJ1-1	TRBD1	TRBV19	-	TGTGCCAGTAGTACCGGGGACAGAGAAGCTTTCTTT	CASSTGDREAFF
TRBJ2-1	TRBD1	TRBV7-9	-	TGTGCCAGCAGCTTTGCCCACCGGGACAGGGGGCGCGATGAGCAGTTCTTC	CASSFAHRDRGRDEQFF
TRBJ2-3	TRBD1	TRBV7-6	-	TGTGCCAGCAGCTTATTCCGGGACAGGGGCACAGATACGCAGTATTTT	CASSLFRDRGTDTQYF
TRBJ2-5	-	TRBV7-9	-	TGTGCCAGCAGCTTTCAGGGCGCAGGGCAAGAGACCCAGTACTTC	CASSFQGAGQETQYF
TRBJ1-5	TRBD1	TRBV19	-	TGTGCCAGTAGTATAAACCAGGGGGAGCTGAGGGCGCCCCAGCATTTT	CASSINQGELRAPQHF
TRBJ1-4	TRBD1	TRBV19	-	TGTGCCAGTAGTAGCCCCCGGGACAGTCGTAAACTGTTTTTT	CASSSPRDSRKLFF
TRBJ2-7	-	TRBV7-3	-	TGTGCCAGCAGCTTAGGGGGGGGACAACCCCTACGAGAGCAGTACTTC	CASSLGGGQPLREQYF
TRBJ1-1	TRBD1	TRBV4-3	once	TGCGCCAGCAGCCAAGTCAGGGGGCAGCGAGCTTTCTTT	CASSQVRGQRAFF
TRBJ2-1	TRBD2	TRBV7-9	few	TGTGCCAGCAGAAACGGGACTAGCGGGGAGCATGAGCAGTTCTTC	CASRNGTSGEHEQFF
TRBJ2-5	TRBD2	TRBV27	-	TGTGCCAGCAGCCGTATCCTAGCGGGGGGGCGGGAGACCCAGTACTTC	CASSRILAGGRETQYF
TRBJ2-7	TRBD1	TRBV4-1	-	TGCGCCAGCAGCCAGGTCCGACAGGGTGGTCGCTACGAGCAGTACTTC	CASSQVRQGGRYEQYF
TRBJ1-1	TRBD1	TRBV7-9	-	TGTGCCAGCAGCTTAGGGGACAGGGGTTTTGTCACTGAAGCTTTCTTT	CASSLGDRGFVTEAFF
TRBJ1-6	-	TRBV9	few	TGTGCCAGCAGCGTGACCCAGGGGAATTCACCCCTCCACTTT	CASSVTQGNSPLHF